Listed here are 20 T cell receptor beta chains from one sample, sequenced in a study of vaccination and CD4 T cells after COVID-19. For these receptors, no antigen is known. Described treatment: 10-day PBMC culture with coronavirus spike peptide pools or control peptides (ViraFEST assay). Cultured CD4+ T-cell DNA underwent Oncomine TCR Beta short-read sequencing. TCRdb re-called the PCR reads through MiXCR, storing one row per CDR3 protein. The sample consists of some 18,000 distinct CDR3 sequences, approximately 78% of them appearing once. The material sequenced was CD4+ T cells from blood, cultured in vitro, taken after SARS-CoV-2 vaccination. All receptors come from a human donor who received a COVID-19 vaccine.

The V call is TRBV12-3 or TRBV12-4, the J call TRBJ2-6; no definite D call. The CDR3 consists of 13 residues. The V and J ends lost 3 bases and 4 bases respectively, with 4 bases between them. CDR3 in DNA: TGTGCCAGCAGTTTTTCGGGGGCCAACGTCCTGACTTTC. It specifies CASSFSGANVLTF.

The chain recombines TRBV6-1 with TRBJ1-4, with D perhaps matching TRBD1 (6 bases). The germline CDR1 and CDR2 sequences are MNHNS and SASEGT. The CDR3 length is 15 residues. The V and J ends lost 4 bases and 0 bases respectively, with 9 bases between them. Written as DNA, the CDR3 is TGTGCCAGCAGTGTCAGGGGTGCAACTAATGAAAAACTGTTTTTT. Its protein is CASSVRGATNEKLFF.

This rearrangement joins TRBV7-9 to TRBJ2-5; 7 nucleotides line up with TRBD2. Looked up from germline, CDR1 is SEHNR and CDR2 is FQNEAQ (reference sequence). V lost 3 bases and J lost 2; bases outside the gene matches: 3. The CDR3 runs to 14 residues. The CDR3 DNA is TGTGCCAGCAGCTTGGGCGGGGGTCAAGAGACCCAGTACTTC. It specifies CASSLGGGQETQYF.

This clonotype is a singleton in its sample. The V gene is TRBV30, the J gene TRBJ2-3; 8 nucleotides align to TRBD1. The CDR3 consists of 15 residues. CDR1 GTSNPN and CDR2 SVGIG come from the germline V gene (reference sequence). Trimming removed 5 bases from V and 5 bases from J; junction bases left unmatched: 12. Here the CDR3 reads CAWGPGQGLQDTQYF. The CDR3 DNA sequence: TGTGCCTGGGGGCCCGGACAGGGTTTGCAAGATACGCAGTATTTT.

The rearrangement joins TRBV6-1 to TRBJ1-6; D remains ambiguous. Trimming took off 2 bases at V and 9 bases at J, with 17 bases between the two ends. This CDR3 has 16 residues. CDR1 and CDR2 (germline): MNHNS, SASEGT. The DNA of the CDR3 is TGTGCCAGCAGTGAAATCGTTGGGCAGAGTACTTCACCCCTCCACTTT. It is translated as CASSEIVGQSTSPLHF.

The chain employs TRBV9 and TRBJ2-5; D remains ambiguous. Trimming took 7 bases from V and 1 from J, leaving 17 bases between them. The CDR3 runs to 15 residues. Germline-derived CDR1 and CDR2 are SGDLS and YYNGEE. CDR3 protein: CASSQYMRSQETQYF. In DNA form, the CDR3 reads TGTGCCAGCTCCCAGTACATGCGCTCCCAAGAGACCCAGTACTTC.

The chain joins TRBV4-2 to TRBJ1-3, with 7 bases fitting TRBD1. CDR3 length: 15 residues. V gave up 0 bases and J gave up 3 bases; unmatched junction bases: 2. The germline CDR1 and CDR2 sequences are LGHNA and YNFKEQ. The CDR3 DNA sequence: TGTGCCAGCAGCCAAGAGAACAGGGGTGGAAACACCATATATTTT. This gives the protein CASSQENRGGNTIYF.

The gene calls are TRBV20-1 and TRBJ2-5; 12 bases are shared with TRBD2. The V gene end was trimmed by 5 bases and the J gene end by 4 bases; junction bases not matched to a gene: 14. The CDR3 sequence is 17 residues long. Germline V gene data show CDR1 as DFQATT and CDR2 as SNEGSKA (reference sequence). This CDR3 is CSAPPSGLAGWRETQYF. The CDR3 coding sequence is TGCAGTGCTCCTCCCTCCGGACTAGCGGGGTGGAGAGAGACCCAGTACTTC.

The chain couples TRBV20-1 to TRBJ1-2; D is unclear. Germline V lookup: CDR1 DFQATT, CDR2 SNEGSKA (reference sequence). Between the trimmed V and J ends, which lost 7 bases and 4 bases, there was a span of 16 bases. This CDR3 spans 13 amino acids. CDR3 nucleotide sequence: TGCAGTGGAGAACCCGCGGCGATCTATGGCTACACCTTC. Protein sequence: CSGEPAAIYGYTF.

This rearrangement joins TRBV20-1 to TRBJ1-3, with D unclear. In germline, CDR1 is DFQATT, CDR2 SNEGSKA (reference sequence). V was clipped by 0 bases and J by 4 bases, with 10 bases between them. The CDR3 length is 14 residues. Here the CDR3 DNA reads TGCAGTGCTAGAGATTTCGGGGTAGGAAACACCATATATTTT. Protein product: CSARDFGVGNTIYF.

The chain employs TRBV19 and TRBJ1-5; D is unresolved. CDR3 length: 13 amino acids. V lost 3 bases and J 4 bases, leaving 7 bases between the germline ends. The germline V gene encodes CDR1 LNHDA and CDR2 SQIVND (reference sequence). The CDR3 DNA reads as TGTGCCAGTAGTATCACCCAAAATCAGCCCCAGCATTTT. It encodes CASSITQNQPQHF.

The chain joins TRBV25-1 to TRBJ1-2; a possible D gene is TRBD1 (5 bases). The germline CDR1 and CDR2 sequences are MGHDK and SYGVNS. The CDR3 is made up of 16 amino acids. The V end lost 3 bases, the J end lost 2 bases, and 16 bases lay between the germline ends. Written as DNA, the CDR3 is TGTGCCAGCAGTGATGTCACCCGGGACTGGAACTATGGCTACACCTTC. Translation: CASSDVTRDWNYGYTF.

This chain connects TRBV7-2 to TRBJ2-2, with TRBD2 as a possible D gene (6 bases). CDR1 SGHTA and CDR2 FQGNSA come from the germline V gene. The length of the CDR3 is 14 residues. V lost 3 bases and J 6 bases, leaving 11 bases between the germline ends. For the CDR3, the DNA is TGTGCCAGCAGCTTGCCCGGGGGTCCCGGGGAGCTGTTTTTT. Its protein product is CASSLPGGPGELFF.

The V gene is TRBV6-4, the J gene TRBJ1-2; D unclear. Germline V gene lookup returns CDR1 MRHNA and CDR2 SNTAGT. The CDR3 covers 12 residues. V gave up 0 bases and J gave up 8 bases, with 7 bases separating them. CDR3 protein: CASSDSRRGYTF. DNA of the CDR3: TGTGCCAGCAGTGACTCTAGGAGGGGCTACACCTTC.

This clonotype turned up a few times. The chain has TRBV6-1 and TRBJ1-5; D might be TRBD1 (6 bases). The CDR3 loop spans 13 amino acids. Germline CDR1 MNHNS, CDR2 SASEGT. The V end lost 8 bases, the J end lost 3 bases, and 11 bases lay between the germline ends. DNA of the CDR3: TGTGCCAGCGCGACAGGAGTCAATCAGCCCCAGCATTTT. Translation: CASATGVNQPQHF.

The chain recombines TRBV20-1 with TRBJ1-5; TRBD1 matches 8 bases. Germline CDR1 DFQATT, CDR2 SNEGSKA (reference sequence). The CDR3 length is 17 residues. V gave up 3 bases and J gave up 0 bases; unmatched junction bases: 10. Written as DNA, the CDR3 is TGCAGTGCTAGGGATATACAGGGGGGTGATAGCAATCAGCCCCAGCATTTT. Encoded protein: CSARDIQGGDSNQPQHF.

The chain links TRBV24-1 to TRBJ2-3; 7 bases map to TRBD2. The germline V gene has CDR1 KGHDR and CDR2 SFDVKD. Trimming at V came to 8 bases and at J to 8 bases, leaving 9 bases not matched to a gene. This CDR3 contains 13 residues. Here the CDR3 reads CATTNSGGRTQYF. The CDR3 DNA reads as TGTGCCACCACCAACTCGGGGGGTCGTACGCAGTATTTT.

The V call is TRBV6-5, the J call TRBJ2-7; 7 bases match TRBD1. The germline V gene encodes CDR1 MNHEY and CDR2 SVGAGI. The length of the CDR3 is 14 residues. J was trimmed by 2 bases and V by 4 bases; bases with no gene match: 5. The CDR3 region is CASSSRTGTYEQYF. The DNA of the CDR3 is TGTGCCAGCAGTTCCCGGACAGGAACCTACGAGCAGTACTTC.

V is TRBV15 and J is TRBJ1-1; 9 nucleotides match TRBD1. Per the germline V gene, CDR1 is LNHNV and CDR2 is YYDKDF (reference sequence). Unmatched junction bases numbered 8, after V lost 5 bases and J lost 7 bases. This CDR3 contains 14 residues. The CDR3 protein is CATSRRDRASEAFF. CDR3 coding DNA: TGTGCCACCAGCCGCCGGGACAGGGCCAGTGAAGCTTTCTTT.

This chain joins TRBV12-3 or TRBV12-4 and TRBJ1-5, with D possibly TRBD1 on 6 matching bases. The CDR3 runs to 14 residues. The V end was cut by 3 bases, the J end by 9 bases, with 15 bases between. CDR3 residues: CASSFGGLPRPQHF. The CDR3 bases are TGTGCCAGCAGTTTCGGGGGGCTCCCCCGGCCCCAGCATTTT.